The 18 T cell receptor beta chains given below trace back to one sample, sequenced in a study of PD-L1 blockade in urothelial cancer. The table came from immunoSEQ multiplex PCR; TCRdb's copy has only in-frame clones and leaves some out. The repertoire holds more than 80,000 clones, with around 80% as singletons. The sequencing used PBMCs, collected around atezolizumab (anti-PD-L1) treatment. Receptors originate from a man between 65 and 85 years old with urothelial cancer.

This chain connects TRBV5-1 to TRBJ2-7, with D possibly matching TRBD2 (6 bases). V was clipped by 0 bases and J by 2 bases, with 24 bases between them. This CDR3 spans 19 amino acids. Germline V gene sequence: CDR1 SGHRS, CDR2 YFSETQ. The CDR3 reads CASSLAPDSGRDVAYEQYF. The CDR3 nucleotides are TGCGCCAGCAGCTTGGCCCCCGATAGCGGACGGGATGTTGCCTACGAGCAGTACTTC.

This sequence joins TRBV6-1 and TRBJ2-5; D remains ambiguous. Gene TRBJ2-7 matches the end of the DNA better, so the J call may be wrong. Germline CDR1 reads MNHNS; CDR2 reads SASEGT. The CDR3 spans 16 residues. In DNA form, the CDR3 reads TGTGCCAGCAGTGAAGCGCTGAAGCGTACGAACTACGAGCAGTACTTC. This translates into CASSEALKRTNYEQYF.

This clone was detected only a few times. The chain joins TRBV4-2 to TRBJ1-1, with D unclear. The V end lost 0 bases, the J end lost 11 bases, and 16 bases lay between the germline ends. The CDR3 spans 14 residues. Germline-derived CDR1 and CDR2 are LGHNA and YNFKEQ. CDR3 nucleotide sequence: TGTGCCAGCAGCCAAGAGTGGACTTTTCCCTGGGCTTTCTTT. Translated: CASSQEWTFPWAFF.

The chain joins TRBV5-6 to TRBJ1-2; D is unresolved. The germline V gene encodes CDR1 SGHDT and CDR2 YYEEEE. The CDR3 is made up of 14 amino acids. The V end was cut by 4 bases, the J end by 4 bases, with 14 bases between. In nucleotides, the CDR3 is TGTGCCAGCAGCGCGCACCCGGTTATCTATGGCTACACCTTC. Translating gives CASSAHPVIYGYTF.

V usage is TRBV30 and J usage is TRBJ1-5, with D possibly matching TRBD1 (6 bases). The CDR3 loop spans 15 amino acids. Germline values: CDR1 GTSNPN, CDR2 SVGIG (reference sequence). V was trimmed by 0 bases and J by 1 base, leaving 10 bases between them. CDR3 in DNA: TGTGCCTGGAGTGTGACAGGAGACAGCAATCAGCCCCAGCATTTT. Translated, it gives CAWSVTGDSNQPQHF. The variable domain in full, completed from reference TRBV30 and TRBJ1-5, reads SQTIHQWPATLVQPVGSPLSLECTVEGTSNPNLYWYRQAAGRGLQLLFYSVGIGQISSEVPQNLSASRPQDRQFILSSKKLLLSDSGFYLCAWSVTGDSNQPQHFGDGTRLSIL.

The chain carries TRBV9 and TRBJ2-2; 7 nucleotides line up with TRBD2. The V gene's germline CDR1 is SGDLS and CDR2 YYNGEE. With 0 bases clipped from V and 5 bases from J, the junction kept 4 bases outside the gene matches. The CDR3 has 15 residues. The CDR3 loop reads CASSVGGRDTGELFF. The CDR3 DNA follows: TGTGCCAGCAGCGTAGGGGGGAGGGATACCGGGGAGCTGTTTTTT.

The chain links TRBV29-1 to TRBJ2-5, with D possibly TRBD2 on 6 matching bases. The CDR3 is made up of 12 amino acids. Trimming took 5 bases from V and 4 from J, leaving 11 bases between them. Germline V lookup: CDR1 SQVTM, CDR2 ANQGSEA. Here the CDR3 DNA reads TGCAGCGTTTTGTCGGGAGTAGAGACCCAGTACTTC. Translated, it gives CSVLSGVETQYF.

The rearrangement uses TRBV19 and TRBJ2-1; TRBD2 might be the D (7 bases). The germline gives CDR1 LNHDA, CDR2 SQIVND (reference sequence). Trimming removed 3 bases from V and 3 bases from J, with 12 bases in between. CDR3 length: 15 amino acids. The CDR3 is CASSIGEGVYNEQFF. The CDR3 region has the DNA TGTGCCAGTAGTATTGGGGAGGGGGTCTACAATGAGCAGTTCTTC.

This clone appeared a few times. The chain combines TRBV27 with TRBJ1-6, with D hard to call. CDR1 is MNHEY, CDR2 SMNVEV, per germline (reference sequence). This CDR3 has 16 amino acids. V lost 7 bases and J lost 9, with 22 bases in between. The CDR3 DNA sequence: TGTGCCAGCAACCGAACGCCGGGGATTATCGGTTCACCCCTCCACTTT. Residues: CASNRTPGIIGSPLHF.

The rearrangement links TRBV19 to TRBJ1-3; D gene ambiguous. The V and J ends lost 7 bases and 1 base respectively, with 14 bases between them. The CDR3 is 15 amino acids. Germline V gene data show CDR1 as LNHDA and CDR2 as SQIVND (reference sequence). Here the CDR3 reads CASTPPWESGNTIYF. In DNA, the CDR3 is TGTGCCAGTACCCCTCCCTGGGAGTCTGGAAACACCATATATTTT.

The chain employs TRBV11-3 and TRBJ2-5; tentative D call: TRBD2 (6 bases). V lost 3 bases, J lost 7 bases, and 18 bases lay in between. This CDR3 has 15 residues. Germline-derived CDR1 and CDR2 are SGHNT and YENEEA. In nucleotides, the CDR3 is TGTGCCAGCAGCTTGGCCCGAGGGCCCGGGGGGACCCAGTACTTC. It is translated as CASSLARGPGGTQYF.

This rearrangement joins TRBV19 to TRBJ1-2, with 7 bases matching TRBD1. Losses at the gene ends were 10 bases for V and 8 bases for J; bases not matched to a gene: 7. Germline V gene sequence: CDR1 LNHDA, CDR2 SQIVND (reference sequence). The CDR3 totals 11 residues. The CDR3 DNA sequence: TGTGCCACGAAACAGGGGTTCGGCTACACCTTC. Its translation: CATKQGFGYTF.

The chain recombines TRBV27 with TRBJ2-1; possible D gene TRBD2, 6 bases. This CDR3 has 14 amino acids. V lost 6 bases, J lost 5 bases, and 14 bases lay in between. Germline CDR1 reads MNHEY; CDR2 reads SMNVEV (reference sequence). As DNA, the CDR3 is TGTGCCAGCAGGGGACTCTCTTCCAACAATGAGCAGTTCTTC. Translated, it gives CASRGLSSNNEQFF.

The rearrangement joins TRBV7-3 to TRBJ2-3; D gene uncertain. The germline gives CDR1 SGHTA, CDR2 FQGTGA. V was trimmed by 1 base and J by 6 bases, leaving 11 bases between them. The length of the CDR3 is 14 residues. CDR3 nucleotides: TGTGCCAGCAGCTTAAGCGCCGCGGCGGATACGCAGTATTTT. Amino acids: CASSLSAAADTQYF.

The V call is TRBV7-6, the J call TRBJ2-7; no reliable D call. Deletions cut 1 base from V and 0 bases from J, with 10 bases between. Germline V lookup: CDR1 SGHVS, CDR2 FNYEAQ. CDR3 length: 15 amino acids. The CDR3 loop is CASSLEVTASYEQYF. DNA for the CDR3: TGTGCCAGCAGCTTAGAGGTAACAGCCTCCTACGAGCAGTACTTC.

This clone occurred once. The DNA for the CDR3 is TGTGCCAGCAGCTTTGGCAGCGGGGGGATGTACGAGCAGTACTTC. Its translation is CASSFGSGGMYEQYF. The chain carries TRBV11-2 and TRBJ2-7; 9 positions match TRBD2. The length of the CDR3 is 15 residues. J was trimmed by 4 bases and V by 3 bases; bases with no gene match: 7. CDR1 SGHAT and CDR2 FQNNGV come from the germline V gene.

This chain connects TRBV6-6 to TRBJ2-5, with D tentatively TRBD2 (6 bases). Germline CDR1 is MNHNY and CDR2 is SVGAGI (reference sequence). The CDR3 consists of 13 residues. Trimming shortened V by 4 bases and J by 2 bases, and 8 bases separated the two germline ends. CDR3 in DNA: TGTGCCAGCAGTTTCCGGGGGCAAGAGACCCAGTACTTC. This gives the protein CASSFRGQETQYF.

The chain carries TRBV9 and TRBJ1-4, with TRBD1 identical over 9 bases. The CDR3 sequence is 15 residues long. CDR1 SGDLS and CDR2 YYNGEE come from the germline V gene. V shed 0 bases, J shed 6 bases, and the junction held 3 bases outside the gene matches. CDR3 protein: CASSVVWTGDEKLFF. CDR3 sequence (DNA): TGTGCCAGCAGCGTAGTTTGGACAGGGGATGAAAAACTGTTTTTT.